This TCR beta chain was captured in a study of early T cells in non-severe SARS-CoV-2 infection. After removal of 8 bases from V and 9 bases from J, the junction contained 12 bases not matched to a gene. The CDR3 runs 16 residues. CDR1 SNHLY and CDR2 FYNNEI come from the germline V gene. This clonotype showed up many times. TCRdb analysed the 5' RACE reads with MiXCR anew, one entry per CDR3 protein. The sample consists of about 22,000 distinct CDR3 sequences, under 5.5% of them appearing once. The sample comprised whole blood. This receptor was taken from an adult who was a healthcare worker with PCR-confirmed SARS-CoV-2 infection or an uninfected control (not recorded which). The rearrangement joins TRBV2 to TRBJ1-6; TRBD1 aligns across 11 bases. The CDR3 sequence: CASHSQSGTGGSPLHF. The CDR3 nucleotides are TGTGCCAGCCACAGCCAGTCCGGGACAGGGGGTTCACCCCTCCACTTT. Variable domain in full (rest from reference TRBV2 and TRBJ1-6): EPEVTQTPSHQVTQMGQEVILRCVPISNHLYFYWYRQILGQKVEFLVSFYNNEISEKSEIFDDQFSVERPDGSNFTLKIRSTKLEDSAMYFCASHSQSGTGGSPLHFGNGTRLTVT.